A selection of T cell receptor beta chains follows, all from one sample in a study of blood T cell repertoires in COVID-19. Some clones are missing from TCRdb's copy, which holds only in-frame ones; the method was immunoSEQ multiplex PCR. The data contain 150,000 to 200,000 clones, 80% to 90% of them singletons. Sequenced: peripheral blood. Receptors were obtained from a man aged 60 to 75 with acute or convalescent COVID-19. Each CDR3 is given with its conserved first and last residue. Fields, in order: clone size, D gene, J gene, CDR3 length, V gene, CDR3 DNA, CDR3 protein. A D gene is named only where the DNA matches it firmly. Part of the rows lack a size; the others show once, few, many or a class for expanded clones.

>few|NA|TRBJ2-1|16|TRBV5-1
TGCGCCAGCAGCTTGGGAGGTCTACCTGGGAGGAATGAGCAGTTCTTC
CASSLGGLPGRNEQFF
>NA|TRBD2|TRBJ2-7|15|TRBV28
TGTGCCAGCTCCCTTAGCGGGACGGGGCTTTACGAGCAGTACTTC
CASSLSGTGLYEQYF
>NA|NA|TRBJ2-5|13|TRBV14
TGTGCCAGCAGCCAACAGGGTTTGGAGACCCAGTACTTC
CASSQQGLETQYF
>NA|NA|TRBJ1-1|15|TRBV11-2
TGTGCCAGCAGCCCCGGACGGACACTGAACACTGAAGCTTTCTTT
CASSPGRTLNTEAFF
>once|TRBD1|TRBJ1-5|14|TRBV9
TGTGCCAGCAGCGTAACAGGGGGCAATCAGCCCCAGCATTTT
CASSVTGGNQPQHF
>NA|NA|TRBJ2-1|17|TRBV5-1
TGCGCCAGCAGTAGAGATGGGCAGAGGGCCTTCCCCAATGAGCAGTTCTTC
CASSRDGQRAFPNEQFF
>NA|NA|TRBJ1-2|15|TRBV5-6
TGTGCCAGCAGCCGCCGGACAGCACCTAACTATGGCTACACCTTC
CASSRRTAPNYGYTF
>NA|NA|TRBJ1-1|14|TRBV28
TGTGCCAGCAGTTTATCGGGCAGGGTCACTGAAGCTTTCTTT
CASSLSGRVTEAFF
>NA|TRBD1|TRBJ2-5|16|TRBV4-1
TGCGCCAGCAGTCGAACTGGGACAGGGGGCGCAGAGACCCAGTACTTC
CASSRTGTGGAETQYF
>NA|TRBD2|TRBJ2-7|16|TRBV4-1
TGCGCCAGCAGCCAAGTGGTAACAGCGGGGAACTACGAGCAGTACTTC
CASSQVVTAGNYEQYF
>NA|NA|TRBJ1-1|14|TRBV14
TGTGCCAGCAGCTCCCTCTATCGGGACACTGAAGCTTTCTTT
CASSSLYRDTEAFF
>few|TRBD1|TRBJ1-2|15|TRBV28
TGTGCCAGCAGAACTATGCAGGGGGGTAACTATGGCTACACCTTC
CASRTMQGGNYGYTF
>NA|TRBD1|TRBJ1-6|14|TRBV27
TGTGCCAGCAGTTTGGGGGGCAGGGGGTCACCCCTCCACTTT
CASSLGGRGSPLHF
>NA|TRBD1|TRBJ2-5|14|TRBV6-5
TGTGCCAGCAGAAAACAGGGGGCGCGTGAGACCCAGTACTTC
CASRKQGARETQYF
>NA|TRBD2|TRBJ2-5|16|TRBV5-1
TGCGCCAGCAGCTTGGTGGGGACTAGCTCCCAAGAGACCCAGTACTTC
CASSLVGTSSQETQYF
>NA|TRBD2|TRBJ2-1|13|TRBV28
TGTGCCACAAGCGGGATGAGGGCGAATGAGCAGTTCTTC
CATSGMRANEQFF
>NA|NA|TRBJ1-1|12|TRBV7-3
TGTGCCAGCAGCTCACTTTACACTGAAGCTTTCTTT
CASSSLYTEAFF
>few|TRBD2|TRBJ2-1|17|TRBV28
TGTGCCAGCAGTTTAGCCATGACTAGCGGGAGTGACAATGAGCAGTTCTTC
CASSLAMTSGSDNEQFF
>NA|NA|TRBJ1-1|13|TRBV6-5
TGTGCCAGCAGCGGGACACCCAGAACTGAAGCTTTCTTT
CASSGTPRTEAFF
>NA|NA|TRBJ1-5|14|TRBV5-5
TGTGCCAGCAGCCCCGGGGGGAGCAATCAGCCCCAGCATTTT
CASSPGGSNQPQHF
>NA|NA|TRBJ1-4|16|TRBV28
TGTGCCAGCAGTTCCCCTCGAAGCGCAACTAATGAAAAACTGTTTTTT
CASSSPRSATNEKLFF
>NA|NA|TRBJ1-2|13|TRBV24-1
TGTGCCACCAGTGATAACGGAGAGTTTGGCTACACCTTC
CATSDNGEFGYTF